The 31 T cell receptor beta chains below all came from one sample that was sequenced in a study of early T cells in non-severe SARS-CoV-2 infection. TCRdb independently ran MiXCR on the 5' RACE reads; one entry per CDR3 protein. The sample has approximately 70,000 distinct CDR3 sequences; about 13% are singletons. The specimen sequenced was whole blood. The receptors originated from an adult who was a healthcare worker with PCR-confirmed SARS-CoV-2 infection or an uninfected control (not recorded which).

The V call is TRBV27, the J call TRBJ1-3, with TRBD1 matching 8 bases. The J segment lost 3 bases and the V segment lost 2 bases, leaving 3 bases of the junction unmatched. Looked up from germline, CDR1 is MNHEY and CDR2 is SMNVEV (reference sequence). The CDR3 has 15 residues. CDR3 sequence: CASSLQGARGNTIYF. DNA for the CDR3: TGTGCCAGCAGTTTACAGGGGGCGCGTGGAAACACCATATATTTT.

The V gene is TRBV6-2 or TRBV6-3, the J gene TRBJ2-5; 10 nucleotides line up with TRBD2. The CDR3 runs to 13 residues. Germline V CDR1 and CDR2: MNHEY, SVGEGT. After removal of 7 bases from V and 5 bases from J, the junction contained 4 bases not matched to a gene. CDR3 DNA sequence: TGTGCCAGCATGCTAGCGGGGGCTGAGACCCAGTACTTC. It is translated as CASMLAGAETQYF.

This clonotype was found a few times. CDR3 loop: CSASPPRDTKETQYF. The CDR3 DNA is TGCAGTGCTAGTCCCCCCCGGGACACCAAAGAGACCCAGTACTTC. The genes are TRBV20-1 and TRBJ2-5; weak D call: TRBD1 (6 bases). The CDR3 has 15 amino acids. Germline V CDR1 and CDR2: DFQATT, SNEGSKA (reference sequence). Between the trimmed V and J ends, which lost 3 bases and 3 bases, there was a span of 17 bases.

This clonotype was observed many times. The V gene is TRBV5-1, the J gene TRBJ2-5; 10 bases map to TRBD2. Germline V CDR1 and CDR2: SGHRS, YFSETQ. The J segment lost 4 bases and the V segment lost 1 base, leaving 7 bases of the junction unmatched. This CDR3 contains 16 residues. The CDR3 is CASSLSGGAVRETQYF. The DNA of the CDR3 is TGCGCCAGCAGCTTGAGCGGGGGGGCCGTACGAGAGACCCAGTACTTC. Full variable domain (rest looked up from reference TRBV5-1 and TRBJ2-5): KAGVTQTPRYLIKTRGQQVTLSCSPISGHRSVSWYQQTPGQGLQFLFEYFSETQRNKGNFPGRFSGRQFSNSRSEMNVSTLELGDSALYLCASSLSGGAVRETQYFGPGTRLLVL.

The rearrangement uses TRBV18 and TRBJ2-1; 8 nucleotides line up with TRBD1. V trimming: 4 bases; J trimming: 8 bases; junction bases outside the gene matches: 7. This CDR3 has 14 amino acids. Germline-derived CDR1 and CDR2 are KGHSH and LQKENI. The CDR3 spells CASSLRQGWDEQFF. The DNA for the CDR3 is TGTGCCAGCTCACTTCGACAGGGGTGGGATGAGCAGTTCTTC.

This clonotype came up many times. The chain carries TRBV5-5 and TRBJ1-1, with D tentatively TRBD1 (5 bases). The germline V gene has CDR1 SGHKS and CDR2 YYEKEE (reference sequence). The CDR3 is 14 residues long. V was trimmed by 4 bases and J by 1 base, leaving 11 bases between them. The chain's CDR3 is CASSPLRGNTEAFF. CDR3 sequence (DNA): TGTGCCAGCAGCCCGCTAAGGGGGAACACTGAAGCTTTCTTT. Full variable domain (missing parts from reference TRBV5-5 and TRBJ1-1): DAGVTQSPTHLIKTRGQQVTLRCSPISGHKSVSWYQQVLGQGPQFIFQYYEKEERGRGNFPDRFSARQFPNYSSELNVNALLLGDSALYLCASSPLRGNTEAFFGQGTRLTVV.

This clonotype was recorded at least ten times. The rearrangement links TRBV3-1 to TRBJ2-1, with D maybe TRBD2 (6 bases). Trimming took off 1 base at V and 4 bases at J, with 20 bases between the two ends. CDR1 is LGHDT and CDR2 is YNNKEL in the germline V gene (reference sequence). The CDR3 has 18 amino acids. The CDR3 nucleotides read TGTGCCAGCAGCCAAGGTGCCCTTCGCGGGGATGGGTACAATGAGCAGTTCTTC. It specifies CASSQGALRGDGYNEQFF.

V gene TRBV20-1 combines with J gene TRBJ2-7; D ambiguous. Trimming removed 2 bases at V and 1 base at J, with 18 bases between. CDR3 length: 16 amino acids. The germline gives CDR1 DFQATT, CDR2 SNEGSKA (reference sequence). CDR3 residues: CSARSTNSGGSYEQYF. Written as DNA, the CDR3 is TGCAGTGCTAGATCCACCAACTCGGGCGGTTCCTACGAGCAGTACTTC.

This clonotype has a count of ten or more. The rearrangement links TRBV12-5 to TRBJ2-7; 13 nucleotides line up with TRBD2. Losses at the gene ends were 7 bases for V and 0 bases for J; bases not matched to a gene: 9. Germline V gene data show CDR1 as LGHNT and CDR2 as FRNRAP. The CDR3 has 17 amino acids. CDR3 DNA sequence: TGTGCTAGTGTCCTGACTAGCGGGAGGATTAGCTCCTACGAGCAGTACTTC. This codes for CASVLTSGRISSYEQYF. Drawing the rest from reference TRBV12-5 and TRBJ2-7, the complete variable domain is DARVTQTPRHKVTEMGQEVTMRCQPILGHNTVFWYRQTMMQGLELLAYFRNRAPLDDSGMPKDRFSAEMPDATLATLKIQPSEPRDSAVYFCASVLTSGRISSYEQYFGPGTRLTVT.

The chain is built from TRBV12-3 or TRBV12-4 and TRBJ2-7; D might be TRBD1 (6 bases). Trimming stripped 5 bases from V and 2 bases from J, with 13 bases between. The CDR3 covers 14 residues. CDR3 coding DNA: TGTGCCAGCAGTGACCGGGACACAACCTACGAGCAGTACTTC. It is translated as CASSDRDTTYEQYF.

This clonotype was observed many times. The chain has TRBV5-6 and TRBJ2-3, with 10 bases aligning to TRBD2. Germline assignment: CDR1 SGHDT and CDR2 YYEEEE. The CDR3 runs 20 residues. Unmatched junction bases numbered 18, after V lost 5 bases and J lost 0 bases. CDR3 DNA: TGTGCCAGCAGACAGAGTAGCGGGAGGCGAGAATCGACTAGCACAGATACGCAGTATTTT. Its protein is CASRQSSGRRESTSTDTQYF. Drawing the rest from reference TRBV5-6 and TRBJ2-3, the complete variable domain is DAGVTQSPTHLIKTRGQQVTLRCSPKSGHDTVSWYQQALGQGPQFIFQYYEEEERQRGNFPDRFSGHQFPNYSSELNVNALLLGDSALYLCASRQSSGRRESTSTDTQYFGPGTRLTVL.

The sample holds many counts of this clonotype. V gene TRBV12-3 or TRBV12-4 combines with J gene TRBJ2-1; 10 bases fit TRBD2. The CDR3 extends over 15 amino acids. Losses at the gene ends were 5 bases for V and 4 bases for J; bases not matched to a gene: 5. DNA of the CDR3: TGTGCCAGCAGTGATGGACTAGCGGCTTACAATGAGCAGTTCTTC. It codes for CASSDGLAAYNEQFF.

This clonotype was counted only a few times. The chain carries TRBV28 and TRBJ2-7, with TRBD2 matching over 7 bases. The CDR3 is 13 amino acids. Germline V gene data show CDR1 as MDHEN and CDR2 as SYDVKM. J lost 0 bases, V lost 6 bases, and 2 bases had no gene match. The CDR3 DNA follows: TGTGCCAGCAGCGGGGAGGGCTCCTACGAGCAGTACTTC. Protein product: CASSGEGSYEQYF.

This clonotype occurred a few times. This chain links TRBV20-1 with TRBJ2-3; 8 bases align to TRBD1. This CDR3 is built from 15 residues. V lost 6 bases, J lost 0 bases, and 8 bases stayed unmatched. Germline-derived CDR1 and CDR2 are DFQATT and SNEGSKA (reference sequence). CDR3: CSAKGQAHSTDTQYF. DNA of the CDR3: TGCAGTGCAAAGGGACAGGCTCATAGCACAGATACGCAGTATTTT.

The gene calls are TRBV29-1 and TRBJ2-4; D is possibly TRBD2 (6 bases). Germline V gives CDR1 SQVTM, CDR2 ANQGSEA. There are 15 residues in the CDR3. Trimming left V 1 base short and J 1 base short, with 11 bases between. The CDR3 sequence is CSVEVPGVAKNIQYF. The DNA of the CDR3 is TGCAGCGTTGAAGTCCCGGGAGTGGCCAAAAACATTCAGTACTTC. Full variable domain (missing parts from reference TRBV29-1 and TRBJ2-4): SAVISQKPSRDICQRGTSLTIQCQVDSQVTMMFWYRQQPGQSLTLIATANQGSEATYESGFVIDKFPISRPNLTFSTLTVSNMSPEDSSIYLCSVEVPGVAKNIQYFGAGTRLSVL.

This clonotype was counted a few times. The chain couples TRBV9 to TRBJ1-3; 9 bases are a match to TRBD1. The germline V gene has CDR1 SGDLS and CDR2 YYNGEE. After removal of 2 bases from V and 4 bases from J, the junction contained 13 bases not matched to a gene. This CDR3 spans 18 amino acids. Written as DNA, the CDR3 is TGTGCCAGCAGCGTTCTCCCTGTCGGGACAGGGTCCGGAAACACCATATATTTT. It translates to CASSVLPVGTGSGNTIYF. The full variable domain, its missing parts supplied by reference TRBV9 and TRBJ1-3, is DSGVTQTPKHLITATGQRVTLRCSPRSGDLSVYWYQQSLDQGLQFLIQYYNGEERAKGNILERFSAQQFPDLHSELNLSSLELGDSALYFCASSVLPVGTGSGNTIYFGEGSWLTVV.

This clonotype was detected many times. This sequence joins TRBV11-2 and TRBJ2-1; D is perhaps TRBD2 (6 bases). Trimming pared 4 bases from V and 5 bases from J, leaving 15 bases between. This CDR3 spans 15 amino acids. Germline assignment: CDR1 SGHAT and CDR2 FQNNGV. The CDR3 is CASSWGLGTDNEQFF. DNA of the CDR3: TGTGCCAGCAGCTGGGGACTGGGAACCGACAATGAGCAGTTCTTC.

DNA of the CDR3: TGCGCCAGCAGCTACGCCGGGATCCGGGACGAGCAGTACTTC. Translated, it gives CASSYAGIRDEQYF. V usage is TRBV5-1 and J usage is TRBJ2-7, with D perhaps TRBD2 (5 bases). Per the germline V gene, CDR1 is SGHRS and CDR2 is YFSETQ. Trimming stripped 3 bases from V and 5 bases from J, with 15 bases between. The CDR3 runs 14 residues.

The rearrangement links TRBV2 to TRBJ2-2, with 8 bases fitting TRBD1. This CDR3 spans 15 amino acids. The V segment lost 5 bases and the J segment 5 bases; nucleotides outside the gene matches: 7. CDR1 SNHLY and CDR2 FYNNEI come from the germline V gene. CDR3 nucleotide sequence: TGTGCCAGCAGTCAGGACAGGGCAGGGACCGGGGAGCTGTTTTTT. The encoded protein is CASSQDRAGTGELFF.

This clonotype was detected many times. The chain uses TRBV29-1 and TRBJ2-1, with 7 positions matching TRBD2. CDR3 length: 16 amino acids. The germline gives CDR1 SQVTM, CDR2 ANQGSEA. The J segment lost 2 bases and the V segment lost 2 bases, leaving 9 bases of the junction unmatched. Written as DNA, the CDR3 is TGCAGCGTTGAACCGAACAGCGGGGAAACCTACAATGAGCAGTTCTTC. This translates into CSVEPNSGETYNEQFF.

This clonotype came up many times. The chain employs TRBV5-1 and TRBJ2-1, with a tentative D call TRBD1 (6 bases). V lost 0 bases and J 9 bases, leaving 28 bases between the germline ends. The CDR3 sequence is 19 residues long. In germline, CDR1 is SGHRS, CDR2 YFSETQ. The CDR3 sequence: CASSLGGTRNPKKASEQFF. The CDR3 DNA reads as TGCGCCAGCAGCTTGGGGGGGACAAGGAACCCCAAGAAGGCCAGTGAGCAGTTCTTC.

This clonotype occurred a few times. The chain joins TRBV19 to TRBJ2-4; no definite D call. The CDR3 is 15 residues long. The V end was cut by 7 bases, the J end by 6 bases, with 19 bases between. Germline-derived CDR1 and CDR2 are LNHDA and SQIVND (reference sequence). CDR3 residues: CASTPRRALGNIQYF. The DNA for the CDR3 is TGTGCCAGTACCCCACGCCGGGCGTTGGGAAACATTCAGTACTTC.

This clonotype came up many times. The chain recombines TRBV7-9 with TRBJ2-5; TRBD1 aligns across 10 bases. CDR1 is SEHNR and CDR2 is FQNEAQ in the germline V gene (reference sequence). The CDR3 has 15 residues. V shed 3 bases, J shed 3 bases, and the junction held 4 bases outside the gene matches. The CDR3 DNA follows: TGTGCCAGCAGCTTTCCGGGACAGGGGAAAGAGACCCAGTACTTC. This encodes CASSFPGQGKETQYF. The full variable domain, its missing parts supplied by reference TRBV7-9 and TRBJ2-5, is DTGVSQNPRHKITKRGQNVTFRCDPISEHNRLYWYRQTLGQGPEFLTYFQNEAQLEKSRLLSDRFSAERPKGSFSTLEIQRTEQGDSAMYLCASSFPGQGKETQYFGPGTRLLVL.

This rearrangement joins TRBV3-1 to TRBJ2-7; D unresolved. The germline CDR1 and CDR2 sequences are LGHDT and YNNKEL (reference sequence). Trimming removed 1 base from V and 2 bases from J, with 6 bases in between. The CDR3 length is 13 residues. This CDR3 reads CASSQGPAYEQYF. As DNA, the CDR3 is TGTGCCAGCAGCCAAGGCCCGGCCTACGAGCAGTACTTC.

CDR3 region: CASRRQSSYNEQFF. In DNA, the CDR3 is TGTGCCAGCAGGCGACAGAGCTCCTACAATGAGCAGTTCTTC. V usage is TRBV6-2 or TRBV6-3 and J usage is TRBJ2-1; D is perhaps TRBD1 (5 bases). Germline V gives CDR1 MNHEY, CDR2 SVGEGT. The CDR3 is 14 residues long. V lost 6 bases, J lost 0 bases, and 9 bases lay in between.

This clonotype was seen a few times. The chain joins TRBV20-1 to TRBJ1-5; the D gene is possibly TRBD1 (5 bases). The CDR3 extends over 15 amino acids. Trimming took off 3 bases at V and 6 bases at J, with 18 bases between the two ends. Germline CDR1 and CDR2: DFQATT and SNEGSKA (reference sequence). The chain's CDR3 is CSARGTGQTGQPQHF. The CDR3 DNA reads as TGCAGTGCTAGGGGGACCGGGCAGACGGGTCAGCCCCAGCATTTT.

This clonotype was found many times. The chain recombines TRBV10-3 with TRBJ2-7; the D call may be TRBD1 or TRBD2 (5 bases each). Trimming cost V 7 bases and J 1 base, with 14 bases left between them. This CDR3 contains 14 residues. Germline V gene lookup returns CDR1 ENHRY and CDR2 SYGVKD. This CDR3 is CAINRQRESYEQYF. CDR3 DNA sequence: TGTGCCATCAATCGACAGAGGGAATCCTACGAGCAGTACTTC.

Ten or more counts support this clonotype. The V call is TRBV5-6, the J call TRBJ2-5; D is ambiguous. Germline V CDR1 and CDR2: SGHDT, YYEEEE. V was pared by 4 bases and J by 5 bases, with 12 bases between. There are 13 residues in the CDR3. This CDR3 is CASSRVGVETQYF. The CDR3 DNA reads TGTGCCAGCAGCAGAGTTGGGGTGGAGACCCAGTACTTC.

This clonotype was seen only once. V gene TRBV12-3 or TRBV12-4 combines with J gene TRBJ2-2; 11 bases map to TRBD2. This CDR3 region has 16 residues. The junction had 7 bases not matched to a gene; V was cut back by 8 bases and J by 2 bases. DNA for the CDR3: TGTGCCAGCGCTCGGAGACTAGCGGGAAACACCGGGGAGCTGTTTTTT. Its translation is CASARRLAGNTGELFF.

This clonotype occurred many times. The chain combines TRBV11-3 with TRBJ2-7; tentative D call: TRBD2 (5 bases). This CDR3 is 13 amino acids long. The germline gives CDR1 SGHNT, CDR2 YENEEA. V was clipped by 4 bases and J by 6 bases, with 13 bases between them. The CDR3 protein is CASSSWNGVEQYF. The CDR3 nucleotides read TGTGCCAGCAGCTCCTGGAACGGGGTCGAGCAGTACTTC.

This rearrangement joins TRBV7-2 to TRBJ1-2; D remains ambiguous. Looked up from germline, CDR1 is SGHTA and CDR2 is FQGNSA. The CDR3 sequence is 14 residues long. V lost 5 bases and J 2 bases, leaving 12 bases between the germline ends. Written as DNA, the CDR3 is TGTGCCAGCAGCCCGTCGGCAGTCAACTATGGCTACACCTTC. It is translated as CASSPSAVNYGYTF.